A selection of T cell receptor beta chains follows, all from one sample in a study of T cells after yellow fever vaccination. TCRdb re-analysed the 5' RACE reads in MiXCR, keeping a single row per CDR3 protein. The profile shows about 140,000 distinct CDR3 sequences, 7.7% of them singletons. The sample in question was CD4+ T cells sorted from PBMCs, obtained 5 days after the yellow fever booster vaccination. These receptors came from a young man who received the YFV17D yellow fever vaccine. CDR3s include the opening cysteine and the closing phenylalanine or tryptophan. D genes are given only for firm matches. Only part of the rows carry a size: once, few, many, or a class if the clone is expanded.

clone size	D gene	J gene	CDR3 length	V gene	CDR3 DNA	CDR3 protein
-	-	TRBJ1-2	14	TRBV5-1	TGCGCCAGCAGCTTCAGACACACAGATCGTGGCTACACCTTC	CASSFRHTDRGYTF
many	-	TRBJ1-2	15	TRBV4-3	TGCGCCAGCAGCCAAGATTGGTCAACCTACTATGGCTACACCTTC	CASSQDWSTYYGYTF
few	-	TRBJ1-1	12	TRBV18	TGTGCCAGCTCACATCCGAACACTGAAGCTTTCTTT	CASSHPNTEAFF
many	-	TRBJ2-1	13	TRBV25-1	TGTGCCAGCAGTGAAAGGCAGTACAATGAGCAGTTCTTC	CASSERQYNEQFF
many	-	TRBJ2-2	18	TRBV19	TGTGCCAGTAACCGGGAGGCAGGGGGAATATCGTTGACCGGGGAGCTGTTTTTT	CASNREAGGISLTGELFF
few	-	TRBJ2-5	13	TRBV2	TGTGCCAGCAGAGGCCAGTTCCAAGAGACCCAGTACTTC	CASRGQFQETQYF
many	-	TRBJ1-4	16	TRBV4-2	TGTGCCAGCAGCCAAGATCGGGGCACGAGACGTGAAAAACTGTTTTTT	CASSQDRGTRREKLFF
-	-	TRBJ2-5	13	TRBV20-1	TGCAGTGCTAGAGATACTAATCGGGAGACCCAGTACTTC	CSARDTNRETQYF
few	TRBD1	TRBJ2-2	19	TRBV19	TGTGCCAGTAGCCAATCGGGAGCCGGGACAGGGGGTGTCACCGGGGAGCTGTTTTTT	CASSQSGAGTGGVTGELFF
many	TRBD1	TRBJ2-5	14	TRBV5-4	TGTGCCAGCAGCTTGGGGACAGGTCAAGAGACCCAGTACTTC	CASSLGTGQETQYF